Listed here are 9 T cell receptor beta chains from one sample, sequenced in a study of blood T cell repertoires in COVID-19. Generated by immunoSEQ multiplex PCR, the TCRdb table keeps only in-frame clones and is missing some. Of around 400,000 clones in the sample, 80% to 85% were seen once. The sequenced sample was PBMCs or T cells enriched from blood (not recorded which). These receptors were collected from a woman aged 45-60 years who had recovered from COVID-19.

V and J are TRBV3-1 (or the pseudogene TRBV3-2) and TRBJ2-5; 8 bases match TRBD2. The CDR3 runs to 16 residues. Germline CDR1 reads LGHDT; CDR2 reads YNNKEL (reference sequence). The trim removed 1 base at V and 1 base at J, leaving 5 bases unmatched. Here the CDR3 reads CASSQVPSGPQETQYF. CDR3 in DNA: TGTGCCAGCAGCCAAGTTCCTAGCGGGCCCCAAGAGACCCAGTACTTC.

J is TRBJ1-1 and V is TRBV7-9; 7 bases map to TRBD1. Germline V gene sequence: CDR1 SEHNR, CDR2 FQNEAQ (reference sequence). CDR3 size: 13 residues. J was trimmed by 8 bases and V by 2 bases; bases with no gene match: 5. The CDR3 region has the DNA TGTGCCAGCAGCTTAACAGGGGCCACCGAAGCTTTCTTT. Protein product: CASSLTGATEAFF.

The V gene is TRBV6-2 or TRBV6-3, the J gene TRBJ2-2; 7 bases are shared with TRBD2. Germline CDR1 is MNHEY and CDR2 is SVGEGT. V trimming: 5 bases; J trimming: 5 bases; junction bases outside the gene matches: 5. The CDR3 has 14 amino acids. CDR3: CASSNQGGTGELFF. The CDR3 region has the DNA TGTGCCAGCAGTAACCAGGGAGGGACCGGGGAGCTGTTTTTT.

This sequence joins TRBV5-1 and TRBJ1-5; TRBD1 aligns across 8 bases. The CDR3 is made up of 15 amino acids. The V and J ends lost 0 bases and 5 bases, in that order; junction bases with no gene match: 4. Per the germline V gene, CDR1 is SGHRS and CDR2 is YFSETQ. This chain's CDR3 is CASSLGTGRDQPQHF. In DNA form, the CDR3 reads TGCGCCAGCAGCTTGGGGACAGGGAGGGATCAGCCCCAGCATTTT. The variable domain in full, completed from reference TRBV5-1 and TRBJ1-5, reads KAGVTQTPRYLIKTRGQQVTLSCSPISGHRSVSWYQQTPGQGLQFLFEYFSETQRNKGNFPGRFSGRQFSNSRSEMNVSTLELGDSALYLCASSLGTGRDQPQHFGDGTRLSIL.

V and J are TRBV11-2 and TRBJ1-2; 8 nucleotides align to TRBD1. The ends lost 3 bases at V and 7 bases at J; junction bases unmatched: 4. CDR1 and CDR2 from the germline V gene are SGHAT and FQNNGV. There are 13 residues in the CDR3. CDR3 nucleotide sequence: TGTGCCAGCAGCTTCCCGGGACAGGTTGGCTACACCTTC. Protein sequence: CASSFPGQVGYTF.

V gene TRBV19 combines with J gene TRBJ1-1; D is possibly TRBD1 (6 bases). The CDR3 contains 16 residues. Trimming stripped 1 base from V and 8 bases from J, with 20 bases between. The germline gives CDR1 LNHDA, CDR2 SQIVND (reference sequence). CDR3 nucleotide sequence: TGTGCCAGTAGTATAGTTTTCCGGGGGGGCTTCGGGGAAGCTTTCTTT. This gives the protein CASSIVFRGGFGEAFF.

The J gene is TRBJ1-2, the V gene TRBV29-1, with D possibly matching TRBD1 (5 bases). The V end was cut by 0 bases, the J end by 2 bases, with 10 bases between. This CDR3 has 14 amino acids. Per germline, CDR1 SQVTM and CDR2 ANQGSEA. CDR3 in DNA: TGCAGCGTTGAAGAAACAGGAGAAAACTATGGCTACACCTTC. This sequence encodes CSVEETGENYGYTF.

The genes are TRBV11-3 and TRBJ2-1; the match to TRBD2 covers 7 bases. Looked up from germline, CDR1 is SGHNT and CDR2 is YENEEA. Trimming removed 2 bases from V and 5 bases from J; junction bases left unmatched: 9. The CDR3 covers 16 residues. The CDR3 DNA sequence: TGTGCCAGCAGCTTACGGAGCGGGACTAACCACAATGAGCAGTTCTTC. It yields the protein CASSLRSGTNHNEQFF.

This clone was observed a single time. The chain employs TRBV19 and TRBJ1-1, with TRBD1 identical over 7 bases. The V gene end was trimmed by 4 bases and the J gene end by 8 bases; junction bases not matched to a gene: 7. This CDR3 comprises 13 residues. Germline lookup yields CDR1 LNHDA and CDR2 SQIVND (reference sequence). DNA of the CDR3: TGTGCCAGTAGTACCCGGACAGGTCAGGAAGCTTTCTTT. Encoded protein: CASSTRTGQEAFF.